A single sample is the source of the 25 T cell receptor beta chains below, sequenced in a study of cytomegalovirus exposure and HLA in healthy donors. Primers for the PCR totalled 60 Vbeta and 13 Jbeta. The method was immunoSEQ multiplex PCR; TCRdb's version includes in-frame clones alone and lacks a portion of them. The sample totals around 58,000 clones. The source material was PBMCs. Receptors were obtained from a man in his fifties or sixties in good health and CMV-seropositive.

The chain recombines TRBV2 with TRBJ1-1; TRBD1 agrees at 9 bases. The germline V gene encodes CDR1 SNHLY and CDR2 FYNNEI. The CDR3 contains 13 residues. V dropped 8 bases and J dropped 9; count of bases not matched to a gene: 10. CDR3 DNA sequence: TGTGCCAGCGGGGCGGGACAGGGACTGAAAGCTTTCTTT. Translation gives CASGAGQGLKAFF.

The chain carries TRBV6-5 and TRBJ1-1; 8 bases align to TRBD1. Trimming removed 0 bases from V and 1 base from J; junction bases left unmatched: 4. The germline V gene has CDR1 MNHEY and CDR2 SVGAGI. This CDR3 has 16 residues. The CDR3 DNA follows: TGTGCCAGCAGTTACTCGGCAGGGGGCAGGAACACTGAAGCTTTCTTT. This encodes CASSYSAGGRNTEAFF.

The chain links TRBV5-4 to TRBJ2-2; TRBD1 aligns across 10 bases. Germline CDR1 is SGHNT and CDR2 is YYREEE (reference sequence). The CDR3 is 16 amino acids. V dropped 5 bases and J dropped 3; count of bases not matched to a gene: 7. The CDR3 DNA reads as TGTGCCAGCAGTTATACCGGGACAGGGGACACCGGGGAGCTGTTTTTT. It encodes CASSYTGTGDTGELFF. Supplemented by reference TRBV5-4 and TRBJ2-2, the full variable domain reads ETGVTQSPTHLIKTRGQQVTLRCSSQSGHNTVSWYQQALGQGPQFIFQYYREEENGRGNFPPRFSGLQFPNYSSELNVNALELDDSALYLCASSYTGTGDTGELFFGEGSRLTVL.

DNA for the CDR3: TGTGCCAGCCGCAGGGCCTTGGGCTATGGCTACACCTTC. Translating gives CASRRALGYGYTF. The chain couples TRBV27 to TRBJ1-2, with D possibly being TRBD1 (5 bases). The V end was cut by 8 bases, the J end by 4 bases, with 14 bases between. Per the germline V gene, CDR1 is MNHEY and CDR2 is SMNVEV (reference sequence). This CDR3 has 13 amino acids.

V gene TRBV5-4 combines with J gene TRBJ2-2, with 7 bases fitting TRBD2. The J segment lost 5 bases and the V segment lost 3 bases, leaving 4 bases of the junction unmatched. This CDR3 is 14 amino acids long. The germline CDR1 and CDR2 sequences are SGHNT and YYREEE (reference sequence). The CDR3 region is CASSWGGSTGELFF. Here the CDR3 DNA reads TGTGCCAGCAGCTGGGGGGGGAGTACCGGGGAGCTGTTTTTT.

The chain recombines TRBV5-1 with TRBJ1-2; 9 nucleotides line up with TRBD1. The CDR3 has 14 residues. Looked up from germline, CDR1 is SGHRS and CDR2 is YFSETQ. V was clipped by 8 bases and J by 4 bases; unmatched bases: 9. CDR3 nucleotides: TGCGCCAGTTCTTCCGGGACAGGGAGCTATGGCTACACCTTC. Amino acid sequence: CASSSGTGSYGYTF. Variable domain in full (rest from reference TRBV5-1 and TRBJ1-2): KAGVTQTPRYLIKTRGQQVTLSCSPISGHRSVSWYQQTPGQGLQFLFEYFSETQRNKGNFPGRFSGRQFSNSRSEMNVSTLELGDSALYLCASSSGTGSYGYTFGSGTRLTVV.

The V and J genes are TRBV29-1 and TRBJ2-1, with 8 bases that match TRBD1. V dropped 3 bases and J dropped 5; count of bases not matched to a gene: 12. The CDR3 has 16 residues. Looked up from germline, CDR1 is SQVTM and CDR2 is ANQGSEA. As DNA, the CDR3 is TGCAGCGTTGAGGGGTTACGGGGACAGGAAGACAATGAGCAGTTCTTC. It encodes CSVEGLRGQEDNEQFF.

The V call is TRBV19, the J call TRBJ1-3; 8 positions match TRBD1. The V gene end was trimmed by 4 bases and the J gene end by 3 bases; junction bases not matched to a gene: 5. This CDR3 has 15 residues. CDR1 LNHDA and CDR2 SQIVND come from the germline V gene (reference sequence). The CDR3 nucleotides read TGTGCCAGTAGTACCCAGGGGGCGAGTGGAAACACCATATATTTT. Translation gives CASSTQGASGNTIYF.

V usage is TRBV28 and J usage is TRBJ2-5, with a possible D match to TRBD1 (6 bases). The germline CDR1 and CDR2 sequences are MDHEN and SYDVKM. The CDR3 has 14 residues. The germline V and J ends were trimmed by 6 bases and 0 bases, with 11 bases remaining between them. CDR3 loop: CASRNQGNQETQYF. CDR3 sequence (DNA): TGTGCCAGCAGAAATCAGGGGAACCAAGAGACCCAGTACTTC.

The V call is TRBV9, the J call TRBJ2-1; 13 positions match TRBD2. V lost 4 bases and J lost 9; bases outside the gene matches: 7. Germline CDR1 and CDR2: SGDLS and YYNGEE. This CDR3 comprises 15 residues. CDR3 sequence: CASSLGLAGVAEQFF. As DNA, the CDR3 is TGTGCCAGCAGCCTTGGACTAGCGGGAGTTGCTGAGCAGTTCTTC.

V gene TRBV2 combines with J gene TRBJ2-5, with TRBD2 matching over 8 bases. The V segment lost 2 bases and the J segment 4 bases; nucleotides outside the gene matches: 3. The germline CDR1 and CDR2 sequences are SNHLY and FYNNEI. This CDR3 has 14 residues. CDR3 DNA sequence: TGTGCCAGCAGTGAAACCGGGAGGGGAGAGACCCAGTACTTC. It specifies CASSETGRGETQYF.

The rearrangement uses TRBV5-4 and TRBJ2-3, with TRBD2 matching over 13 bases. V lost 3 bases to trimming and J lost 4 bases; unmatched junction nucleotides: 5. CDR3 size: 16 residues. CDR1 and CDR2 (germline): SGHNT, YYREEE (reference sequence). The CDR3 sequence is CASSWTSGSPADTQYF. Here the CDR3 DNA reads TGTGCCAGCAGCTGGACTAGCGGGAGTCCCGCAGATACGCAGTATTTT.

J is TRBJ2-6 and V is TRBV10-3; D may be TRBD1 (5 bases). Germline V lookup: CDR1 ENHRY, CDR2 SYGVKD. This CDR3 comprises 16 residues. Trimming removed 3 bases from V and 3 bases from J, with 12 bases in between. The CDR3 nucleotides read TGTGCCATCAGTGATTTAGGGGAAGGTGGGGCCAACGTCCTGACTTTC. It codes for CAISDLGEGGANVLTF.

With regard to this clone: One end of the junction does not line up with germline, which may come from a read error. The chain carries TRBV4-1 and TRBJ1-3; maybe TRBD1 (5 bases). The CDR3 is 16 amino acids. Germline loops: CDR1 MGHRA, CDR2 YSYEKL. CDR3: CASSQEGGGAGNNIYF. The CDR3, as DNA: TGCGCCAGCAGCCAAGAAGGTGGAGGGGCTGGAAACAACATATATTTT.

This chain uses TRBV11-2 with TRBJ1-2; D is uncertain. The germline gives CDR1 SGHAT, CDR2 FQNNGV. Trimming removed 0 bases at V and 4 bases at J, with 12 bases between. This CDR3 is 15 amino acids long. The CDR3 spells CASSLDPGAVYGYTF. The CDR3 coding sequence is TGTGCCAGCAGCTTAGATCCCGGCGCGGTCTATGGCTACACCTTC. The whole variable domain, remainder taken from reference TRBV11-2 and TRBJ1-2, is EAGVAQSPRYKIIEKRQSVAFWCNPISGHATLYWYQQILGQGPKLLIQFQNNGVVDDSQLPKDRFSAERLKGVDSTLKIQPAKLEDSAVYLCASSLDPGAVYGYTFGSGTRLTVV.

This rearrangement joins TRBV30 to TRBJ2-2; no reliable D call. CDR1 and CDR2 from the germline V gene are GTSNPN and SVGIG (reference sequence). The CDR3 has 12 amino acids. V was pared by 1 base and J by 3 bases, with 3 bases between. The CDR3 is CAWSADTGELFF. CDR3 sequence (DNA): TGTGCCTGGAGTGCCGACACCGGGGAGCTGTTTTTT.

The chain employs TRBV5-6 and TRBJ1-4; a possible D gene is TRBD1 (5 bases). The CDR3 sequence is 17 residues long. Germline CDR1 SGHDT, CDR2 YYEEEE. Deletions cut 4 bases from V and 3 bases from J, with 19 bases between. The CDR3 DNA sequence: TGTGCCAGCAGCACCAGGGAATGGTATCCCGCTAATGAAAAACTGTTTTTT. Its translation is CASSTREWYPANEKLFF.

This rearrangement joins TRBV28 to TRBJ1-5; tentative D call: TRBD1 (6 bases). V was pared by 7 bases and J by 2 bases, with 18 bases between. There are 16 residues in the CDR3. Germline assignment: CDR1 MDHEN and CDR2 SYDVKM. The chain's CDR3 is CASKMRGWYGNQPQHF. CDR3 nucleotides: TGTGCCAGCAAAATGAGGGGGTGGTATGGCAATCAGCCCCAGCATTTT. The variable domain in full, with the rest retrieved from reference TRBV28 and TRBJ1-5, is DVKVTQSSRYLVKRTGEKVFLECVQDMDHENMFWYRQDPGLGLRLIYFSYDVKMKEKGDIPEGYSVSREKKERFSLILESASTNQTSMYLCASKMRGWYGNQPQHFGDGTRLSIL.

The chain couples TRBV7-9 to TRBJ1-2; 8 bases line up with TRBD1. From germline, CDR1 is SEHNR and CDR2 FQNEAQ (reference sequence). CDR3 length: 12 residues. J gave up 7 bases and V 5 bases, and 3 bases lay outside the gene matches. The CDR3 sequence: CASSQTGVGYTF. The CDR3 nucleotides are TGTGCCAGCAGCCAGACAGGGGTTGGCTACACCTTC.

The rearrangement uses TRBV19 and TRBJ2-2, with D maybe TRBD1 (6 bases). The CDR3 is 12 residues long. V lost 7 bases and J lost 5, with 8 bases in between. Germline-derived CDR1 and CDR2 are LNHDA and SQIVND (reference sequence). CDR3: CASNQGTGELFF. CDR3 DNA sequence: TGTGCCAGTAATCAGGGGACCGGGGAGCTGTTTTTT.

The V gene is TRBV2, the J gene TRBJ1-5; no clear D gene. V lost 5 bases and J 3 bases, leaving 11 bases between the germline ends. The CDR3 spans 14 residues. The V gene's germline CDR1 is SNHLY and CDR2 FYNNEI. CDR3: CASSRTEPNQPQHF. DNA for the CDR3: TGTGCCAGCAGTAGGACTGAACCCAATCAGCCCCAGCATTTT. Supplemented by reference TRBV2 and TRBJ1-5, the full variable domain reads EPEVTQTPSHQVTQMGQEVILRCVPISNHLYFYWYRQILGQKVEFLVSFYNNEISEKSEIFDDQFSVERPDGSNFTLKIRSTKLEDSAMYFCASSRTEPNQPQHFGDGTRLSIL.

The CDR3 DNA reads TGTGCCAGCTCACCAAACAGGGATGAGACCCAGTACTTC. The encoded protein is CASSPNRDETQYF. The genes are TRBV18 and TRBJ2-5, with D perhaps TRBD1 (6 bases). With 2 bases removed from V and 5 bases from J, the gap between germline ends came to 9 bases. CDR1 is KGHSH and CDR2 is LQKENI in the germline V gene. The CDR3 runs 13 residues.

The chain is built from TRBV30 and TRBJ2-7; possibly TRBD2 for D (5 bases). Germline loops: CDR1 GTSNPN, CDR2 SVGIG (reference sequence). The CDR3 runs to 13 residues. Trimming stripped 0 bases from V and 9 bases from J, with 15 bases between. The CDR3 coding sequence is TGTGCCTGGAGTGTCGGAGGCGGCGCGGGGCAGTACTTC. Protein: CAWSVGGGAGQYF.

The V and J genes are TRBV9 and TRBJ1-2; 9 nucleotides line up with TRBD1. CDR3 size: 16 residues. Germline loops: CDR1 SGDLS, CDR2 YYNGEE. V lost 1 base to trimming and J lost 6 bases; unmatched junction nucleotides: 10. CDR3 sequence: CASSVPWDRVADGYTF. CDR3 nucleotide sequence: TGTGCCAGCAGCGTACCCTGGGACAGGGTTGCCGATGGCTACACCTTC. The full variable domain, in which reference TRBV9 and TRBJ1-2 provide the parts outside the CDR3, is DSGVTQTPKHLITATGQRVTLRCSPRSGDLSVYWYQQSLDQGLQFLIQYYNGEERAKGNILERFSAQQFPDLHSELNLSSLELGDSALYFCASSVPWDRVADGYTFGSGTRLTVV.

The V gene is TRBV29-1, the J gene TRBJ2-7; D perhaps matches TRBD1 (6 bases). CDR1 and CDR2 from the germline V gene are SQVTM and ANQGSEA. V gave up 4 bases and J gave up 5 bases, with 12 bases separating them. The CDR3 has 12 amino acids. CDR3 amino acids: CSVGQVEHEQYF. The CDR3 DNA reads TGCAGCGTTGGACAGGTTGAGCACGAGCAGTACTTC.